This passage covers 14 T cell receptor beta chains from one sample sequenced in a study of shared clonotypes between healthy human individuals. Sequencing was performed with immunoSEQ multiplex PCR; in TCRdb, only in-frame clones are kept and a portion is missing. This table has about 2 million clones, around 95% appearing once. The sequenced material came from naive CD4+ T cells sorted from blood. Indicated subset: CD45RA+ positively selected. The receptors here all came from a man aged 18 to 30 in good health.

This chain joins TRBV5-1 and TRBJ1-6; 7 bases fit TRBD1. CDR3 length: 16 residues. Per the germline V gene, CDR1 is SGHRS and CDR2 is YFSETQ. With V trimmed by 0 bases and J by 6 bases, 6 bases remained unmatched. CDR3 sequence reads: CASSLAAGGSNSPLHF. CDR3 coding DNA: TGCGCCAGCAGCTTGGCGGCAGGGGGAAGTAATTCACCCCTCCACTTT.

The gene calls are TRBV30 and TRBJ2-2; tentatively, D is TRBD2 (5 bases). V gave up 2 bases and J gave up 0 bases, with 19 bases separating them. There are 18 residues in the CDR3. The germline CDR1 and CDR2 sequences are GTSNPN and SVGIG (reference sequence). CDR3 sequence (DNA): TGTGCCTGGAGTTCAATCCGAGGCGGGTCGACGAACACCGGGGAGCTGTTTTTT. As protein: CAWSSIRGGSTNTGELFF.

The genes are TRBV7-8 and TRBJ1-6; D is perhaps TRBD1 (6 bases). CDR1 is SGHVS, CDR2 FQNEAQ, per germline. This CDR3 has 16 amino acids. Trimming took off 4 bases at V and 6 bases at J, with 16 bases between the two ends. For the CDR3, the DNA is TGTGCCAGCAGCTCGCGGGGGCAAAATAGTAATTCACCCCTCCACTTT. This sequence encodes CASSSRGQNSNSPLHF. The full variable domain, with the rest looked up from reference TRBV7-8 and TRBJ1-6, is GAGVSQSPRYKVAKRGQDVALRCDPISGHVSLFWYQQALGQGPEFLTYFQNEAQLDKSGLPSDRFFAERPEGSVSTLKIQRTQQEDSAVYLCASSSRGQNSNSPLHFGNGTRLTVT.

The genes are TRBV5-1 and TRBJ1-2; the D gene is possibly TRBD1 (5 bases). In germline, CDR1 is SGHRS, CDR2 YFSETQ. The V and J ends lost 4 bases and 4 bases respectively, with 14 bases between them. This CDR3 region has 14 residues. The CDR3 region is CASSDGGGSYGYTF. As DNA, the CDR3 is TGCGCCAGCAGCGATGGTGGGGGGAGCTATGGCTACACCTTC.

The V and J genes are TRBV7-2 and TRBJ1-2; D is undetermined. Germline CDR1 SGHTA, CDR2 FQGNSA. V was trimmed by 3 bases and J by 0 bases, leaving 11 bases between them. This CDR3 spans 15 amino acids. The CDR3 protein is CASSLSRNPNYGYTF. The CDR3 DNA follows: TGTGCCAGCAGCTTGTCCCGTAATCCTAACTATGGCTACACCTTC.

The rearrangement joins TRBV10-1 to TRBJ2-3; 8 nucleotides align to TRBD2. The CDR3 length is 16 residues. CDR1 and CDR2 from the germline V gene are WNHNN and SYGVQD (reference sequence). V shed 0 bases, J shed 5 bases, and the junction held 7 bases outside the gene matches. The CDR3 nucleotides are TGCGCCAGCAGTGAGTCAAAAGCGGGAGCGGGAGATACGCAGTATTTT. It yields the protein CASSESKAGAGDTQYF.

The V and J genes are TRBV11-2 and TRBJ2-2; D not certain. The CDR3 length is 11 residues. V dropped 5 bases and J dropped 2 bases, with 0 bases sitting between them. The V gene's germline CDR1 is SGHAT and CDR2 FQNNGV. The CDR3 sequence: CASSNTGELFF. In nucleotides, the CDR3 is TGTGCCAGCAGCAACACCGGGGAGCTGTTTTTT.

This clone was recorded only once. Other nucleotide sequences in the sample specify the same CDR3. The chain has TRBV6-5 and TRBJ1-2; no firm D call. Looked up from germline, CDR1 is MNHEY and CDR2 is SVGAGI. The CDR3 extends over 14 amino acids. The ends were cut back, 0 bases at V and 5 bases at J, with 10 bases in the middle. The CDR3 spells CASSYSREGYGYTF. The CDR3 nucleotides read TGTGCCAGCAGTTACTCAAGGGAAGGGTATGGCTACACCTTC.

This rearrangement joins TRBV5-6 to TRBJ2-1; a weak D match, TRBD2 (6 bases). The CDR3 contains 16 residues. Germline V gene sequence: CDR1 SGHDT, CDR2 YYEEEE. V was pared by 4 bases and J by 9 bases, with 23 bases between. The CDR3 DNA reads TGTGCCAGCAGCCCAGGCACTAGCCTCCCACACGGTGAGCAGTTCTTC. Amino acids: CASSPGTSLPHGEQFF.

The chain couples TRBV6-1 to TRBJ2-7; possibly TRBD2 for D (6 bases). Germline CDR1 and CDR2: MNHNS and SASEGT. The CDR3 totals 14 residues. Deletions cut 4 bases from V and 1 base from J, with 11 bases between. Here the CDR3 reads CASSVGLRSYEQYF. CDR3 sequence (DNA): TGTGCCAGCAGTGTGGGACTCCGGTCCTACGAGCAGTACTTC.

The rearrangement links TRBV4-1 to TRBJ2-1; D possibly corresponds to TRBD1 (6 bases). V lost 1 base to trimming and J lost 6 bases, with 10 bases between them. In germline, CDR1 is MGHRA, CDR2 YSYEKL. This CDR3 has 14 amino acids. The CDR3 nucleotides are TGCGCCAGCAGCCAAGCGGCCAGGGGCAATGAGCAGTTCTTC. It encodes CASSQAARGNEQFF.

This chain connects TRBV5-1 to TRBJ1-1; 7 bases are a match to TRBD1. V gave up 2 bases and J gave up 4 bases; unmatched junction bases: 8. The CDR3 has 15 amino acids. Per the germline V gene, CDR1 is SGHRS and CDR2 is YFSETQ. CDR3 sequence: CASSFGQAGGTEAFF. Here the CDR3 DNA reads TGCGCCAGCAGCTTCGGACAGGCCGGGGGCACTGAAGCTTTCTTT.

This clone was counted once. The sample carries other DNA sequences with the same CDR3. The gene calls are TRBV20-1 and TRBJ1-1, with unresolved D. Germline CDR1 and CDR2: DFQATT and SNEGSKA (reference sequence). V was cut by 4 bases and J by 1 base, with 4 bases left in between. The CDR3 has 11 amino acids. CDR3 residues: CSATRNTEAFF. CDR3 in DNA: TGCAGTGCTACTAGGAACACTGAAGCTTTCTTT.

The CDR3 nucleotides are TGTGCCAGCAGCTTATTAGGGCAAAATCCGGGGGAGCAGTACTTC. It yields the protein CASSLLGQNPGEQYF. V usage is TRBV7-8 and J usage is TRBJ2-7, with D possibly being TRBD2 (5 bases). V lost 2 bases and J 7 bases, leaving 18 bases between the germline ends. Germline V gives CDR1 SGHVS, CDR2 FQNEAQ. The CDR3 has 15 residues.